The 7 T cell receptor beta chains in this list originate from one sample, sequenced in a study of CD8+ T cells in alopecia areata. Reverse transcription of extracted RNA yielded cDNA, which provided the sequencing template. Method: immunoSEQ multiplex PCR; TCRdb's copy keeps in-frame clones and lacks some. There are about 97,000 clones in the sample; 35% to 45% occur only once, and 1.3% lies in the top ten. Sequenced material: CD4+ T cells sorted from blood. Receptors were obtained from a human donor with alopecia areata.

The gene calls are TRBV30 and TRBJ2-7; TRBD1 might be the D (6 bases). The germline V gene encodes CDR1 GTSNPN and CDR2 SVGIG (reference sequence). CDR3 length: 14 amino acids. V was pared by 3 bases and J by 3 bases, with 15 bases between. CDR3 in DNA: TGTGCCTGGAGACCGCCTGACAGGAGCTACGAGCAGTACTTC. Protein product: CAWRPPDRSYEQYF.

This chain joins TRBV2 and TRBJ2-5; 7 bases map to TRBD1. The assigned J gene may be wrong: the sequence end matches TRBJ2-7 better. Germline loops: CDR1 SNHLY, CDR2 FYNNEI. This CDR3 contains 14 residues. The CDR3 protein is CATNFEGADYEQYF. The CDR3 DNA is TGTGCCACCAACTTTGAGGGGGCGGACTACGAGCAGTACTTC.

This clone was seen only a few times. The CDR3 loop is CATSREHGGLDEQYF. In nucleotides, the CDR3 is TGTGCCACCAGCAGAGAGCATGGGGGATTGGACGAGCAGTACTTC. The V call is TRBV15, the J call TRBJ2-7, with D perhaps TRBD1 or TRBD2 (5 bases each). Per germline, CDR1 LNHNV and CDR2 YYDKDF (reference sequence). The CDR3 is 15 amino acids. Trimming stripped 0 bases from V and 5 bases from J, with 14 bases between.

A note on this clone: Germline is not matched at one junction end, which may reflect a read error. The V and J genes are TRBV27 and TRBJ2-5, with D perhaps TRBD1 or TRBD2 (5 bases each). CDR3 length: 12 residues. Germline-derived CDR1 and CDR2 are MNHEY and SMNVEV (reference sequence). CDR3 DNA: TGTGCCAGCAGCTTTAGGGGAGAGACCCGGTACTTC. It is translated as CASSFRGETRYF.

The chain uses TRBV9 and TRBJ2-7; 8 nucleotides line up with TRBD1. V shed 0 bases, J shed 4 bases, and the junction held 6 bases outside the gene matches. This CDR3 has 15 amino acids. The germline V gene encodes CDR1 SGDLS and CDR2 YYNGEE. CDR3 DNA sequence: TGTGCCAGCAGCGTAGCCGGACAGGGTATGTACGAGCAGTACTTC. This sequence encodes CASSVAGQGMYEQYF.

This clone has just a few counts. This sequence joins TRBV23-1 and TRBJ2-7; 9 nucleotides line up with TRBD1. TRBV23-1 is noted as an ORF with a role that remains uncertain. The CDR3 loop spans 16 amino acids. The V segment lost 3 bases and the J segment 1 base; nucleotides outside the gene matches: 7. The CDR3: CASSHGPGQGSYEQYF. The CDR3 DNA sequence: TGCGCCAGCAGTCATGGACCGGGACAGGGTTCCTACGAGCAGTACTTC.

This clone was detected a few times. The chain links TRBV7-3 to TRBJ1-2, with 10 bases matching TRBD1. The CDR3 runs to 16 residues. CDR1 SGHTA and CDR2 FQGTGA come from the germline V gene. V dropped 5 bases and J dropped 7; count of bases not matched to a gene: 13. This CDR3 is CASSPPRTGGSGGYTF. CDR3 DNA sequence: TGTGCCAGCAGCCCTCCTCGGACAGGGGGTTCAGGTGGCTACACCTTC.